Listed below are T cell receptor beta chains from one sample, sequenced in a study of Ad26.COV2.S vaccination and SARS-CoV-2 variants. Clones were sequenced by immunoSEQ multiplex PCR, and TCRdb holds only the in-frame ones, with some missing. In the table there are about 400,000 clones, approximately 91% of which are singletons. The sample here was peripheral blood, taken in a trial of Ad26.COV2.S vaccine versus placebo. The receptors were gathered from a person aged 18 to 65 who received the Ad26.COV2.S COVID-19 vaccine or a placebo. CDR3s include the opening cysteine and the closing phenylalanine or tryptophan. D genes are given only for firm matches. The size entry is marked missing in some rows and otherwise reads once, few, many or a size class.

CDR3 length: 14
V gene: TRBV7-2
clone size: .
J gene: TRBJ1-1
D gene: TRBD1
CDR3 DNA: TGTGCCAGCAGCTTGTCGACAGGGGAGGTTGAAGCTTTCTTT
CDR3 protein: CASSLSTGEVEAFF

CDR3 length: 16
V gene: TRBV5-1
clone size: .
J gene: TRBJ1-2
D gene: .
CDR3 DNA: TGCGCCAGCAGCTTGGGCCCGCAGGTTCGCACCTATGGCTACACCTTC
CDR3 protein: CASSLGPQVRTYGYTF

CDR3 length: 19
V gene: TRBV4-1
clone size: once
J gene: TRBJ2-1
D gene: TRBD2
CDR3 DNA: TGCGCCAGCAGCCTAAGGACTAGCGGGAGGGCCTCTATGGTCAATGAGCAGTTCTTC
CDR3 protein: CASSLRTSGRASMVNEQFF

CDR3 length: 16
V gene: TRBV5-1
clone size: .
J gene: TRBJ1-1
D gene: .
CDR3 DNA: TGCGCCTCCACCCGAGGGCAGGATTGGGTGAACACTGAAGCTTTCTTT
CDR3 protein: CASTRGQDWVNTEAFF

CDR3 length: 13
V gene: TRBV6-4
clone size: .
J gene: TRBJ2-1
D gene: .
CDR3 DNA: TGTGCCAGCAGTGTCGGGACCGGGCTAGAGCAGTTCTTC
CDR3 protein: CASSVGTGLEQFF

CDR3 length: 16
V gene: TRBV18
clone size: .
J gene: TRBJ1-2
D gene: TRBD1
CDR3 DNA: TGTGCCAGCTCACAAGGACAGGGATCCTCTAACTATGGCTACACCTTC
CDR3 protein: CASSQGQGSSNYGYTF

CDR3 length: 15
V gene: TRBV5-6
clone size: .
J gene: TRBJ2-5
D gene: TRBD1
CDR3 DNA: TGTGCCAGCAGCTTGGCCCGACAGGGTGGAGAGACCCAGTACTTC
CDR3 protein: CASSLARQGGETQYF

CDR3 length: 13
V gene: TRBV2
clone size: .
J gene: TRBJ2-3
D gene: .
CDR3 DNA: TGTGCCAGCAGTGAAAACTTCCAAGATACGCAGTATTTT
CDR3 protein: CASSENFQDTQYF

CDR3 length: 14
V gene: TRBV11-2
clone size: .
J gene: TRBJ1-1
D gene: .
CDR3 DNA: TGTGCCAGCAGCTTAGATAGGTGGGCGATTGAAGCTTTCTTT
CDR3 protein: CASSLDRWAIEAFF

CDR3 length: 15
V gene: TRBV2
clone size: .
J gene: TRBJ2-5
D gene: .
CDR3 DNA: TGTGCCAGCAGTGAGGAACCCCTACGGGGAGAGACCCAGTACTTC
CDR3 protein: CASSEEPLRGETQYF

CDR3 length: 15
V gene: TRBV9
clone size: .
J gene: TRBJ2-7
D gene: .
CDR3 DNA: TGTGCCAGCAGCGTAGATGGGACCGTGGTCTACGAGCAGTACTTC
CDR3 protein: CASSVDGTVVYEQYF

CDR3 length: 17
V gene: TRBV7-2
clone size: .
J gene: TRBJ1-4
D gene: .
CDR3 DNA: TGTGCCAGCAGCTTAGGGGGCCGTAGGAACATCAATGAAAAACTGTTTTTT
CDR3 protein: CASSLGGRRNINEKLFF

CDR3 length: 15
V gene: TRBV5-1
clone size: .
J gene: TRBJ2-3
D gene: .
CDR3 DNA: TGCGCCAGCAGCTTGATTGATTCCCGCGCAGATACGCAGTATTTT
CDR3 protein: CASSLIDSRADTQYF

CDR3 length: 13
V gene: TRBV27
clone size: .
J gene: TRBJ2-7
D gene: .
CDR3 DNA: TGTGCCAGCAGGCCAACTTTTGCCTACGAGCAGTACTTC
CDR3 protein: CASRPTFAYEQYF

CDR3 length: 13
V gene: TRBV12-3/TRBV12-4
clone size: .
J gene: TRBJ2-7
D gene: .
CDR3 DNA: TGTGCCAGCAGTTTATCTTTGGGCTACGAGCAGTACTTC
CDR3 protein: CASSLSLGYEQYF

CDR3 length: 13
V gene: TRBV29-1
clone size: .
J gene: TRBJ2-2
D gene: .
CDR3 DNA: TGCAGCGTTGACTTGGCGGGCACCGGGGAGCTGTTTTTT
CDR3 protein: CSVDLAGTGELFF

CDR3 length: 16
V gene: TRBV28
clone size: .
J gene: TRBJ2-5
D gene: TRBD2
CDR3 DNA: TGTGCCAGCAGTTCCCCGGGACTAGCGGGAGTCGGGACCCAGTACTTC
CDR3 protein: CASSSPGLAGVGTQYF

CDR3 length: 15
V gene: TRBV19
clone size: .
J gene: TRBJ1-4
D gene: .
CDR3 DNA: TGTGCCAGCACCCCCGCGGCCAGCTTTAATGAAAAACTGTTTTTT
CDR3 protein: CASTPAASFNEKLFF

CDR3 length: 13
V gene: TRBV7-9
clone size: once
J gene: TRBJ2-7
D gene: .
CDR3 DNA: TGTGCCAGCAGCTTCCCGGGGGCTTACGAGCAGTACTTC
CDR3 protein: CASSFPGAYEQYF

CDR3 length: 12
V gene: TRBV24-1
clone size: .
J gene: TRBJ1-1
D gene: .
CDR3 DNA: TGTGCCACCAGTGATTTTGGAGCTGAAGCTTTCTTT
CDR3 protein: CATSDFGAEAFF

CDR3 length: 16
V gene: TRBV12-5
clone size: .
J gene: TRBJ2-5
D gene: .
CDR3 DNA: TGTGCTAGTGGTTTGGGGGCTACTTCATACCAAGAGACCCAGTACTTC
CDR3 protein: CASGLGATSYQETQYF

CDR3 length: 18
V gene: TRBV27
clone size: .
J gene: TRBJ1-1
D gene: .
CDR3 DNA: TGTGCCAGCATTATTCCTGTGATGGACAGCAGCATGAACACTGAAGCTTTCTTT
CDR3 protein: CASIIPVMDSSMNTEAFF

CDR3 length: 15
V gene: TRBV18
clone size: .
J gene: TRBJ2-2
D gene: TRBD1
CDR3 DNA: TGTGCCAGCTCACGGGACAGCTCGAACACCGGGGAGCTGTTTTTT
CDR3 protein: CASSRDSSNTGELFF

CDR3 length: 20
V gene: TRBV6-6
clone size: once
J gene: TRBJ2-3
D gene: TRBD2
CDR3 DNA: TGTGCCAGCAGCGGGAGGCCGACTAGCGGGAGATGGGTGGGCACAGATACGCAGTATTTT
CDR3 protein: CASSGRPTSGRWVGTDTQYF

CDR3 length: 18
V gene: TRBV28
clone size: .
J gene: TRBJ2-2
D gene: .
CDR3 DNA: TGTGCCAGCAGGTCCCAGGTAGGGGGACTTACGAACACCGGGGAGCTGTTTTTT
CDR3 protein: CASRSQVGGLTNTGELFF

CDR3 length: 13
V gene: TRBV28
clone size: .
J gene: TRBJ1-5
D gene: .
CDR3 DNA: TGTGCCAGCAGACAGAAGGGTGTTCAGCCCCAGCATTTT
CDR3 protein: CASRQKGVQPQHF

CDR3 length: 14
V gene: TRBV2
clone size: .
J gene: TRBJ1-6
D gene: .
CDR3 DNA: TGTGCCAGCAGTGGCAAGGGAGGCAATTCACCCCTCCACTTT
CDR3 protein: CASSGKGGNSPLHF

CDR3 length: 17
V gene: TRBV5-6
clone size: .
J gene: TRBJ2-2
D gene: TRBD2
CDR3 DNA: TGTGCCAGCAGCTTAGGACTAGCGGGAGAGTACACCGGGGAGCTGTTTTTT
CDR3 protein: CASSLGLAGEYTGELFF

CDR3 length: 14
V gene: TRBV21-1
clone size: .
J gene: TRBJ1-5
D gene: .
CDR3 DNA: TGTGCCAGTTATATGGGGGGCTTGGGTCAGCCCCAGCATTTT
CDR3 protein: CASYMGGLGQPQHF

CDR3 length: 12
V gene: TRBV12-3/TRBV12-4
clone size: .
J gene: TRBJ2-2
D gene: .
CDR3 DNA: TGTGCCAGCAGTTTAGGGGTCGGGGAGCTGTTTTTT
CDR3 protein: CASSLGVGELFF

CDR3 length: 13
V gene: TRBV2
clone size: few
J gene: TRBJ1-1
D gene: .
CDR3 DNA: TGTGCCAGCAGTTGGACGGTGAACACTGAAGCTTTCTTT
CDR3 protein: CASSWTVNTEAFF

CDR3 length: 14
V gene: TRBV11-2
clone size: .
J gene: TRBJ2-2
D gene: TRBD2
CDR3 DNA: TGTGCCAGCGGGACTAGCGGTAACACCGGGGAGCTGTTTTTT
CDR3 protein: CASGTSGNTGELFF

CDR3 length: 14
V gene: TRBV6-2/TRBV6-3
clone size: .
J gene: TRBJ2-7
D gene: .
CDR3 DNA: TGTGCCAGCAGTTTTGGCGGGCCCACCTACGAGCAGTACTTC
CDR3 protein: CASSFGGPTYEQYF

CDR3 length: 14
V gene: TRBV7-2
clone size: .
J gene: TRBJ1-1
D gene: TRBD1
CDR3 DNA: TGTGCCAGCAGCAGTGGACAGGGGAACACTGAAGCTTTCTTT
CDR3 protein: CASSSGQGNTEAFF

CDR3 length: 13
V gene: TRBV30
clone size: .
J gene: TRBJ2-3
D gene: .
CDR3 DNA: TGTGCCTGGAGTCCCGGGAGTGCAGATACGCAGTATTTT
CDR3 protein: CAWSPGSADTQYF

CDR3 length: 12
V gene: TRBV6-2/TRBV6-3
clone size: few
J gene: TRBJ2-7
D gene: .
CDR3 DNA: TGTGCCAGCAGTTACCGGGACTACGAGCAGTACTTC
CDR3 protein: CASSYRDYEQYF

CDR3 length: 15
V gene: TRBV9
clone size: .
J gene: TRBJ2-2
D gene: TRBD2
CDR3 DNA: TGTGCCAGCAGCGTCTCTAGCGGGAGGGCCGGGGAGCTGTTTTTT
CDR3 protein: CASSVSSGRAGELFF

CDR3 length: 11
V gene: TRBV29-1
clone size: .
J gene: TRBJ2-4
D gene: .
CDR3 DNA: TGCAGCGTTGAACTGGGAAACATTCAGTACTTC
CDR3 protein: CSVELGNIQYF

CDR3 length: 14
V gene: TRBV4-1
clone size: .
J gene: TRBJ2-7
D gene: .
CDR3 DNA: TGCGCCAGCAGCCAAGATTACTGGTTCTACGAGCAGTACTTC
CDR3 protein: CASSQDYWFYEQYF

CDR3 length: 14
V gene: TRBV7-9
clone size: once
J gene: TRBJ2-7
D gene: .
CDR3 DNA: TGTGCCAGCAGTCTGAGAGGGGGCTCCTACGAGCAGTACTTC
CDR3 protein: CASSLRGGSYEQYF

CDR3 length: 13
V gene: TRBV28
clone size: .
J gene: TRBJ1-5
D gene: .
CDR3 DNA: TGTGCCAGCAGTGACCAAACCCAGCAGCCCCAGCATTTT
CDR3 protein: CASSDQTQQPQHF

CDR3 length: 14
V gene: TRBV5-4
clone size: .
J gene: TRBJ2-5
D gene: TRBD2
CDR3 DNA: TGTGCCAGCAGCCCTACAGCGGGAGGAGAGACCCAGTACTTC
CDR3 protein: CASSPTAGGETQYF

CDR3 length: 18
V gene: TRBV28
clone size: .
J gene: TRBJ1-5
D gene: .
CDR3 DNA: TGTGCCAGCAGTTTATGGCGACTCAGGGGTACGAGCAATCAGCCCCAGCATTTT
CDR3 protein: CASSLWRLRGTSNQPQHF

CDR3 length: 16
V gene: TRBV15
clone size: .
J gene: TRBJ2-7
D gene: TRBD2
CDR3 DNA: TGTGCCACCAGCAGAGGGGTGGGGGAGGGCCTATACGAGCAGTACTTC
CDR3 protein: CATSRGVGEGLYEQYF

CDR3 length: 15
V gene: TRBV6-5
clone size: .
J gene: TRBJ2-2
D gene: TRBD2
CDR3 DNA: TGTGCCAGCAGCCCAGGGACTAGCGCTGGCGGGGAGCTGTTTTTT
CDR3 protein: CASSPGTSAGGELFF